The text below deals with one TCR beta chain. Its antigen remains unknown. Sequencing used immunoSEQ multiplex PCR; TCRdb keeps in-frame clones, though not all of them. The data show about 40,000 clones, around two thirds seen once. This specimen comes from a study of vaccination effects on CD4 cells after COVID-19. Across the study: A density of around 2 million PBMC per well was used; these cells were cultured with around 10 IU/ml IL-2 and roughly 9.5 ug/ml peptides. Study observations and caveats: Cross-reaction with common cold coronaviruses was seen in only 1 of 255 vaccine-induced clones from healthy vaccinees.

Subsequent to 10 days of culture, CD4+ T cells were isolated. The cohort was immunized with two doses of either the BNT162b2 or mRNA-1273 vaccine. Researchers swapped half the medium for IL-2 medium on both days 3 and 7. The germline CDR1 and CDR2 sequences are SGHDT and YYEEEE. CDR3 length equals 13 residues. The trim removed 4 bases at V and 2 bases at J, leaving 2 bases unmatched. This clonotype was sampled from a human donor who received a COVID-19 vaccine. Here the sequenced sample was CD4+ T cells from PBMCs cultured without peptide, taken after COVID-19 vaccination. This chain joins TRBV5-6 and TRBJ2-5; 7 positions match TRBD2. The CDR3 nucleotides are TGTGCCAGCAGCCCGGGACTACAAGAGACCCAGTACTTC. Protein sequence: CASSPGLQETQYF.